Listed below are T cell receptor beta chains from one sample, sequenced in a study of blood T cell repertoires in COVID-19. TCRdb's copy holds only in-frame clones and misses some; the assay was immunoSEQ multiplex PCR. The sample yields about 240,000 clones, roughly 80% seen once. The sample comprised peripheral blood. The source is an older woman with acute or convalescent COVID-19. CDR3s include the opening cysteine and the closing phenylalanine or tryptophan. A D gene is named only where the DNA matches it firmly. Rows may omit the clone size; those that give it use once, few, many or a size class.

cdr3_aa: CASSRAQGTDTQYF; cdr3_nt: TGTGCCAGCAGCCGAGCGCAGGGGACAGATACGCAGTATTTT; j_call: TRBJ2-3; d_call: NA; clone_size: few; v_call: TRBV4-2
cdr3_aa: CASSQDSVQRLAGGRNTGELFF; cdr3_nt: TGCGCCAGCAGCCAAGATTCTGTTCAGAGACTAGCGGGGGGCCGAAACACCGGGGAGCTGTTTTTT; j_call: TRBJ2-2; d_call: TRBD2; clone_size: NA; v_call: TRBV4-3
cdr3_aa: CASSYAPGTGVYGELFF; cdr3_nt: TGTGCCAGCAGTTACGCTCCCGGGACAGGGGTTTACGGGGAGCTGTTTTTT; j_call: TRBJ2-2; d_call: TRBD1; clone_size: NA; v_call: TRBV6-2/TRBV6-3
cdr3_aa: CASSQDRGANTEAFF; cdr3_nt: TGCGCCAGCAGCCAAGATCGGGGTGCGAACACTGAAGCTTTCTTT; j_call: TRBJ1-1; d_call: NA; clone_size: once; v_call: TRBV4-1
cdr3_aa: CASSPGQFLLGNTIYF; cdr3_nt: TGTGCCAGCAGCCCCGGACAGTTTCTTTTGGGAAACACCATATATTTT; j_call: TRBJ1-3; d_call: NA; clone_size: NA; v_call: TRBV14
cdr3_aa: CASSYTREGLYGYTF; cdr3_nt: TGTGCCAGCAGTTACACTAGGGAGGGCCTTTATGGCTACACCTTC; j_call: TRBJ1-2; d_call: NA; clone_size: NA; v_call: TRBV6-5
cdr3_aa: CASRRQGVSTDTQYF; cdr3_nt: TGCGCCAGCAGACGTCAAGGAGTTAGCACAGATACGCAGTATTTT; j_call: TRBJ2-3; d_call: NA; clone_size: NA; v_call: TRBV4-1
cdr3_aa: CASSQEGTAGNTIYF; cdr3_nt: TGCGCCAGCAGCCAAGAAGGGACAGCTGGAAACACCATATATTTT; j_call: TRBJ1-3; d_call: TRBD1; clone_size: NA; v_call: TRBV4-3
cdr3_aa: CASSSGGGTDTQYF; cdr3_nt: TGTGCCAGCAGTAGCGGGGGGGGGACAGATACGCAGTATTTT; j_call: TRBJ2-3; d_call: TRBD2; clone_size: NA; v_call: TRBV6-5
cdr3_aa: CASSLRTGGKNEQFF; cdr3_nt: TGTGCCAGCAGCCTCCGGACAGGGGGCAAGAATGAGCAGTTCTTC; j_call: TRBJ2-1; d_call: TRBD1; clone_size: NA; v_call: TRBV3-1/TRBV3-2
cdr3_aa: CASSSGTGNTEAFF; cdr3_nt: TGTGCCAGCAGCAGCGGGACAGGGAACACTGAAGCTTTCTTT; j_call: TRBJ1-1; d_call: TRBD1; clone_size: NA; v_call: TRBV7-2
cdr3_aa: CASSQTAGALYEQYF; cdr3_nt: TGTGCCAGCAGCCAGACAGCGGGGGCCCTCTACGAGCAGTACTTC; j_call: TRBJ2-7; d_call: TRBD2; clone_size: NA; v_call: TRBV3-1/TRBV3-2
cdr3_aa: CASSLSGPQHF; cdr3_nt: TGTGCCAGCAGTCTCAGTGGGCCCCAGCATTTT; j_call: TRBJ1-5; d_call: NA; clone_size: NA; v_call: TRBV12-3/TRBV12-4
cdr3_aa: CATSVPGQGVDGYTF; cdr3_nt: TGTGCCACCAGTGTCCCGGGACAGGGAGTGGATGGCTACACCTTC; j_call: TRBJ1-2; d_call: TRBD1; clone_size: NA; v_call: TRBV24-1
cdr3_aa: CASTFSGGTGELFF; cdr3_nt: TGTGCCAGCACTTTCTCGGGGGGGACCGGGGAGCTGTTTTTT; j_call: TRBJ2-2; d_call: TRBD2; clone_size: NA; v_call: TRBV27
cdr3_aa: CAWSVAVSGNTIYF; cdr3_nt: TGTGCCTGGAGTGTTGCAGTCTCTGGAAACACCATATATTTT; j_call: TRBJ1-3; d_call: NA; clone_size: NA; v_call: TRBV30
cdr3_aa: CASSPQELYEQYF; cdr3_nt: TGTGCCAGCAGCCCACAGGAGCTCTACGAGCAGTACTTC; j_call: TRBJ2-7; d_call: NA; clone_size: once; v_call: TRBV5-6
cdr3_aa: CASSQGPMIKNIQYF; cdr3_nt: TGCGCCAGCAGCCAAGGGCCGATGATAAAAAACATTCAGTACTTC; j_call: TRBJ2-4; d_call: NA; clone_size: NA; v_call: TRBV4-3
cdr3_aa: CASSKQGDGYTF; cdr3_nt: TGTGCCAGTAGTAAACAGGGGGATGGCTACACCTTC; j_call: TRBJ1-2; d_call: TRBD1; clone_size: NA; v_call: TRBV19
cdr3_aa: CASTRGVNTEAFF; cdr3_nt: TGTGCCAGCACCCGAGGAGTGAACACTGAAGCTTTCTTT; j_call: TRBJ1-1; d_call: NA; clone_size: NA; v_call: TRBV2
cdr3_aa: CASKSRRGGELFF; cdr3_nt: TGTGCCAGCAAGAGTCGGCGGGGCGGGGAGCTGTTTTTT; j_call: TRBJ2-2; d_call: NA; clone_size: NA; v_call: TRBV27
cdr3_aa: CASSPARTGITSNQPQHF; cdr3_nt: TGTGCCAGCAGCCCGGCTCGGACAGGGATAACGAGCAATCAGCCCCAGCATTTT; j_call: TRBJ1-5; d_call: TRBD1; clone_size: NA; v_call: TRBV7-2
cdr3_aa: CASSVDREGYGYTF; cdr3_nt: TGTGCCAGCAGTGTAGACAGGGAAGGCTATGGCTACACCTTC; j_call: TRBJ1-2; d_call: TRBD1; clone_size: NA; v_call: TRBV2
cdr3_aa: CASSPITGTGGYTF; cdr3_nt: TGTGCCAGCAGCCCAATAACAGGTACGGGCGGCTACACCTTC; j_call: TRBJ1-2; d_call: NA; clone_size: NA; v_call: TRBV16
cdr3_aa: CASSGNGRGTSPLHF; cdr3_nt: TGTGCCAGCTCAGGTAACGGCAGGGGGACTTCACCCCTCCACTTT; j_call: TRBJ1-6; d_call: TRBD1; clone_size: few; v_call: TRBV18
cdr3_aa: CASSVDGSGGFSYEQYF; cdr3_nt: TGTGCCAGCAGCGTAGACGGTAGCGGGGGGTTCTCCTACGAGCAGTACTTC; j_call: TRBJ2-7; d_call: TRBD2; clone_size: NA; v_call: TRBV9
cdr3_aa: CASSTRTGDRTEAFF; cdr3_nt: TGTGCCAGCAGCACACGGACAGGGGATAGGACTGAAGCTTTCTTT; j_call: TRBJ1-1; d_call: TRBD1; clone_size: NA; v_call: TRBV7-2
cdr3_aa: CASSLAGSHEQYF; cdr3_nt: TGTGCCAGCAGCTTGGCAGGGTCCCACGAGCAGTACTTC; j_call: TRBJ2-7; d_call: NA; clone_size: once; v_call: TRBV5-4
cdr3_aa: CASSFVENSPLHF; cdr3_nt: TGTGCCAGCAGTTTCGTCGAGAATTCACCCCTCCACTTT; j_call: TRBJ1-6; d_call: NA; clone_size: NA; v_call: TRBV12-3/TRBV12-4
cdr3_aa: CASSQFTLGYTF; cdr3_nt: TGTGCCAGCAGCCAATTTACTCTCGGCTACACCTTC; j_call: TRBJ1-2; d_call: NA; clone_size: NA; v_call: TRBV3-1/TRBV3-2
cdr3_aa: CASSFRTGGDYIQYF; cdr3_nt: TGTGCCAGCAGCTTCCGGACAGGGGGCGATTACATTCAGTACTTC; j_call: TRBJ2-4; d_call: TRBD1; clone_size: NA; v_call: TRBV7-6
cdr3_aa: CASSSIGGSGEKLFF; cdr3_nt: TGTGCCAGCAGTTCAATAGGGGGCTCAGGTGAAAAACTGTTTTTT; j_call: TRBJ1-4; d_call: TRBD1; clone_size: many; v_call: TRBV7-9
cdr3_aa: CASSLGVESSYEQYF; cdr3_nt: TGCGCCAGCAGCTTGGGCGTGGAGAGCTCCTACGAGCAGTACTTC; j_call: TRBJ2-7; d_call: NA; clone_size: NA; v_call: TRBV5-1
cdr3_aa: CASSYSGQGNTEAFF; cdr3_nt: TGTGCCAGCAGTTACTCGGGACAGGGGAACACTGAAGCTTTCTTT; j_call: TRBJ1-1; d_call: TRBD1; clone_size: NA; v_call: TRBV6-6
cdr3_aa: CAWSLLGGLAEAFF; cdr3_nt: TGTGCCTGGAGCTTACTCGGGGGGCTCGCTGAAGCTTTCTTT; j_call: TRBJ1-1; d_call: NA; clone_size: few; v_call: TRBV30
cdr3_aa: CASSGGQGAGANVLTF; cdr3_nt: TGTGCCAGTAGTGGCGGACAGGGGGCTGGGGCCAACGTCCTGACTTTC; j_call: TRBJ2-6; d_call: TRBD1; clone_size: NA; v_call: TRBV19
cdr3_aa: CASSAGTARANYGYTF; cdr3_nt: TGTGCCAGCAGCGCAGGGACAGCTAGAGCTAACTATGGCTACACCTTC; j_call: TRBJ1-2; d_call: TRBD1; clone_size: NA; v_call: TRBV9
cdr3_aa: CASSERGNSPLHF; cdr3_nt: TGCGCCAGCAGTGAAAGAGGGAATTCACCCCTCCACTTT; j_call: TRBJ1-6; d_call: NA; clone_size: once; v_call: TRBV10-1
cdr3_aa: CASRTGAGYEQYF; cdr3_nt: TGTGCCAGTAGGACAGGGGCAGGCTACGAGCAGTACTTC; j_call: TRBJ2-7; d_call: TRBD1; clone_size: few; v_call: TRBV19
cdr3_aa: CASSSPGIGSETQYF; cdr3_nt: TGTGCCAGCAGTTCTCCGGGTATCGGTTCAGAGACCCAGTACTTC; j_call: TRBJ2-5; d_call: NA; clone_size: NA; v_call: TRBV28
cdr3_aa: CASSFSGTGGYTF; cdr3_nt: TGTGCCAGCAGCTTCTCCGGGACAGGGGGCTACACCTTC; j_call: TRBJ1-2; d_call: TRBD1; clone_size: once; v_call: TRBV5-4